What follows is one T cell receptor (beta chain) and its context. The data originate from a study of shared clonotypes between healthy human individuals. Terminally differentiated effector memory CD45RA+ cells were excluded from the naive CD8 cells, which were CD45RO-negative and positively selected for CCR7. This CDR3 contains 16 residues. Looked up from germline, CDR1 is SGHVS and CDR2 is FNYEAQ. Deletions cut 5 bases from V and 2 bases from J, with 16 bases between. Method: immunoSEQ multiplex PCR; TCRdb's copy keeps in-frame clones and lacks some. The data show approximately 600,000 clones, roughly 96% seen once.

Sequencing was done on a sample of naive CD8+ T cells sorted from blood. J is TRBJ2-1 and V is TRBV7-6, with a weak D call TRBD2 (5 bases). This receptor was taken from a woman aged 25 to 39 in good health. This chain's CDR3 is CASSDWTQTTYNEQFF. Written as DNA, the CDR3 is TGTGCCAGCAGCGATTGGACTCAAACGACCTACAATGAGCAGTTCTTC.